This TCR beta chain was documented in a study of human T cells and chemical hapten exposure. The study, taken as a whole, reports: The number of TCRs above 1 in 1000 frequency did not change after DPC sensitization.

The germline CDR1 and CDR2 sequences are SGHAT and FQDESV (reference sequence). The trim removed 5 bases at V and 6 bases at J, leaving 11 bases unmatched. CDR3 size: 16 residues. Specified time point: healthy volunteer bleed at 6 weeks. The authors' total RNA extraction used unfractionated whole blood. This clonotype was counted at least ten times. Its specificity is not known. It was the library that attached unique molecular identifiers to individual cDNA molecules. TCRdb redid the calling of the RACE reads with MiXCR, one entry per CDR3 protein. The data hold some 31,000 distinct CDR3 sequences, with 5.5% observed a single time.

Material for sequencing was whole blood. The sequence derives from a human donor in good health. Some clones in this sample may be carry-over from other donors' samples. The V gene is TRBV11-1, the J gene TRBJ2-1, with TRBD2 identical over 9 bases. CDR3 in DNA: TGTGCCAGCAGCGTTACGGGCGGGAGGGATTTCAATGAGCAGTTCTTC. Its protein is CASSVTGGRDFNEQFF.